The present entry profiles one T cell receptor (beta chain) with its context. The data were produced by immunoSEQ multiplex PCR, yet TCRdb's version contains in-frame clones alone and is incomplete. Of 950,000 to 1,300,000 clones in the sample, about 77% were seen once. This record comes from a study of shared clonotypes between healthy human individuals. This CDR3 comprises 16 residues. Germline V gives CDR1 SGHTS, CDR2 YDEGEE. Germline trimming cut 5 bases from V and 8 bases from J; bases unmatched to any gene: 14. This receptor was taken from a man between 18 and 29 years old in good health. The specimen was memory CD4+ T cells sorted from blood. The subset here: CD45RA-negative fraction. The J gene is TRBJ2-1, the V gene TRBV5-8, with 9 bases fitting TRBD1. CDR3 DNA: TGTGCCAGCAGTACATTTGGGACAGGGAATCTGCATGAGCAGTTCTTC. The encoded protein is CASSTFGTGNLHEQFF.